These 10 T cell receptor beta chains were all obtained from the same sample, sequenced in a study of Ad26.COV2.S vaccination and SARS-CoV-2 variants. Treatment: roughly 20 received Ad26.COV2.S at low or high dose, single or two shots; roughly 5 received placebo; per-sample allocation not given. Specimen acquisition occurred on day 63 following the initial vaccine or placebo injection. Method: immunoSEQ multiplex PCR; TCRdb's copy keeps in-frame clones and lacks some. The table shows hundreds of thousands of clones, with approximately 88% occurring only once. The sample here was peripheral blood, taken in a trial of Ad26.COV2.S vaccine versus placebo. The receptors here all came from a person between 18 and 60 years old who received the Ad26.COV2.S COVID-19 vaccine or a placebo.

V usage is TRBV28 and J usage is TRBJ2-7, with a tentative D call TRBD2 (7 bases). CDR3 length: 16 residues. Germline-derived CDR1 and CDR2 are MDHEN and SYDVKM. V shed 2 bases and J shed 2 bases, with 16 bases lying between them. CDR3 DNA sequence: TGTGCCAGCAGTTTACGGGGGGCAGGGGTAACCTACGAGCAGTACTTC. Residues: CASSLRGAGVTYEQYF.

This clone has only one observation. The chain links TRBV11-2 to TRBJ2-2; 8 bases are a match to TRBD2. Unmatched junction bases numbered 5, after V lost 1 base and J lost 4 bases. The V gene's germline CDR1 is SGHAT and CDR2 FQNNGV. The CDR3 sequence is 16 residues long. Here the CDR3 reads CASSLALAGPTGELFF. The CDR3, as DNA: TGTGCCAGCAGCTTAGCATTAGCGGGACCCACCGGGGAGCTGTTTTTT.

The V and J genes are TRBV6-1 and TRBJ2-4; either TRBD1 or TRBD2 may supply D (7 bases each). CDR3 length: 16 amino acids. Trimming took off 2 bases at V and 4 bases at J, with 15 bases between the two ends. Germline CDR1 and CDR2: MNHNS and SASEGT. CDR3 bases: TGTGCCAGCAGTGAATTGGGCAGGGGGGGGAAAAACATTCAGTACTTC. This encodes CASSELGRGGKNIQYF.

CDR3 loop: CATSESGPEQFF. CDR3 bases: TGTGCCACCAGTGAGTCGGGGCCTGAGCAGTTCTTC. The chain recombines TRBV24-1 with TRBJ2-1; D possibly matches TRBD1 or TRBD2 (5 bases each). CDR3 size: 12 residues. Germline values: CDR1 KGHDR, CDR2 SFDVKD. V dropped 4 bases and J dropped 9 bases, with 9 bases sitting between them.

Comment on this clone: Germline and junction disagree at one end, which may indicate a read error. This rearrangement joins TRBV5-1 to TRBJ2-2, with 8 bases aligning to TRBD2. From germline, CDR1 is SGHRS and CDR2 YFSETQ. The CDR3 sequence is 16 residues long. CDR3 nucleotides: TGCGCCAGCAACTTGGAGGGGAGAGCGGGAGCCGGGGAGCTGTTTTTT. Its protein product is CASNLEGRAGAGELFF.

The chain carries TRBV5-6 and TRBJ1-2, with TRBD1 as a possible D gene (6 bases). V was clipped by 4 bases and J by 5 bases, with 27 bases between them. This CDR3 contains 18 residues. Germline lookup yields CDR1 SGHDT and CDR2 YYEEEE. The chain's CDR3 is CASSRPPREQGTGYGYTF. CDR3 DNA sequence: TGTGCCAGCAGCCGCCCCCCTAGAGAACAGGGAACGGGTTATGGCTACACCTTC.

This CDR3 reads CAWSVQVYESPGQYF. Written as DNA, the CDR3 is TGTGCCTGGAGTGTACAGGTGTACGAGTCCCCCGGGCAGTACTTC. The chain uses TRBV30 and TRBJ2-7, with D possibly being TRBD1 (5 bases). Germline values: CDR1 GTSNPN, CDR2 SVGIG (reference sequence). CDR3 length: 15 amino acids. The V end was cut by 0 bases, the J end by 9 bases, with 21 bases between.

V and J are TRBV7-8 and TRBJ2-1; weak D call: TRBD2 (6 bases). V was cut by 4 bases and J by 3 bases, with 13 bases left in between. This CDR3 is built from 15 residues. Germline assignment: CDR1 SGHVS and CDR2 FQNEAQ. The DNA for the CDR3 is TGTGCCAGCAGCTCGGTCGGGAGCGGCTACAATGAGCAGTTCTTC. As protein: CASSSVGSGYNEQFF.

The chain couples TRBV29-1 to TRBJ2-2; 7 nucleotides line up with TRBD1. The ends lost 4 bases at V and 5 bases at J; junction bases unmatched: 7. This CDR3 region has 14 residues. Germline-derived CDR1 and CDR2 are SQVTM and ANQGSEA. In DNA, the CDR3 is TGCAGCGTTGTGGGACAGCCGGGGACCGGGGAGCTGTTTTTT. It encodes CSVVGQPGTGELFF.

This chain links TRBV5-6 with TRBJ1-4; 7 bases are shared with TRBD1. CDR1 is SGHDT and CDR2 is YYEEEE in the germline V gene. The V gene end was trimmed by 0 bases and the J gene end by 7 bases; junction bases not matched to a gene: 3. CDR3 size: 14 residues. Written as DNA, the CDR3 is TGTGCCAGCAGCTTGGCATGGGACAGTGAAAAACTGTTTTTT. Translation: CASSLAWDSEKLFF.